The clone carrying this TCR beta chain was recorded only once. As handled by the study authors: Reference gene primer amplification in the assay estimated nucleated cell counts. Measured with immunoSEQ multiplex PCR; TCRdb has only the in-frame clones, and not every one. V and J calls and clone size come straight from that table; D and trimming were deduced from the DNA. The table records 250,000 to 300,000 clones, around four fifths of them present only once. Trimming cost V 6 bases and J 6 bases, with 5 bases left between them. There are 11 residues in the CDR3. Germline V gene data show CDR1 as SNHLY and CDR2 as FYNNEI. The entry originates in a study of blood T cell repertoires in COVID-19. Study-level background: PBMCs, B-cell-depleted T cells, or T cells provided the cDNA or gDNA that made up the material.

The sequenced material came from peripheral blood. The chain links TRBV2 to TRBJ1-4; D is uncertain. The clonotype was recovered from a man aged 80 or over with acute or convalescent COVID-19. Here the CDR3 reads CASRGYEKLFF. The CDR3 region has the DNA TGTGCCAGCAGGGGCTATGAAAAACTGTTTTTT. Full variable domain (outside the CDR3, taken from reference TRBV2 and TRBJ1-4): EPEVTQTPSHQVTQMGQEVILRCVPISNHLYFYWYRQILGQKVEFLVSFYNNEISEKSEIFDDQFSVERPDGSNFTLKIRSTKLEDSAMYFCASRGYEKLFFGSGTQLSVL.